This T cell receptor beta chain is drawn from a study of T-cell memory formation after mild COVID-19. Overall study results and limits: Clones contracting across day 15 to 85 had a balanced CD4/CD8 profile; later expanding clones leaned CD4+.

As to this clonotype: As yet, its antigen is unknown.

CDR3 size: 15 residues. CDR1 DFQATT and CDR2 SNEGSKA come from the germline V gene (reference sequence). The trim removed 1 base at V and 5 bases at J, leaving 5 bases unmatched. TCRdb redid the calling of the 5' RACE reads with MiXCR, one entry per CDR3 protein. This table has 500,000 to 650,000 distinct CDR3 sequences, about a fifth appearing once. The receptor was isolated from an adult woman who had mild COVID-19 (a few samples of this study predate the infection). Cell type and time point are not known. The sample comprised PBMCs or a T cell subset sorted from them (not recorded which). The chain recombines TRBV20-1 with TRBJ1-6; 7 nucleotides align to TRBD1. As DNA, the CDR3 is TGCAGTGCTAGAGTGGAGGGGGCGGATAATTCACCCCTCCACTTT. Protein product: CSARVEGADNSPLHF.